This T cell receptor (beta chain) emerged from a study of vaccination effects on CD4 cells after COVID-19. About the study: Each participant received a vaccine that was either BNT162b2 or mRNA-1273, given as two doses.

Study outcomes and limitations: Late post-vaccination samples showed marked contraction of infection- and vaccine-induced clones. Cross-reactivity toward common cold coronaviruses was confined to only 1 of 255 vaccine-induced clones in healthy vaccinees.

Points on this clone: Antigen unknown.

TCRdb's table, derived via immunoSEQ multiplex PCR, lists solely in-frame clones and lacks some. The table has roughly 29,000 clones, about 62% seen once; the top ten hold 9% to 10%. Between days 10 and 11 of culture, CD4+ T cells were separated out. CDR1 is LNHDA and CDR2 is SQIVND in the germline V gene (reference sequence). This CDR3 is 13 amino acids long. Trimming stripped 2 bases from V and 7 bases from J, with 11 bases between. This sequence joins TRBV19 and TRBJ2-5, with TRBD2 as a possible D gene (6 bases). The sample in question was CD4+ T cells from PBMCs cultured without peptide, obtained before COVID-19 vaccination. The clonotype comes from a human donor who received a COVID-19 vaccine. DNA for the CDR3: TGTGCCAGTAGTATAACTGGGGGAGGGACCCAGTACTTC. This gives the protein CASSITGGGTQYF. Combining the CDR3 with reference TRBV19 and TRBJ2-5 gives the whole variable domain DGGITQSPKYLFRKEGQNVTLSCEQNLNHDAMYWYRQDPGQGLRLIYYSQIVNDFQKGDIAEGYSVSREKKESFPLTVTSAQKNPTAFYLCASSITGGGTQYFGPGTRLLVL.